The rows below give T cell receptor beta chains drawn from one sample of a study of CD8 T cells in ankylosing spondylitis. From the 5' RACE reads, TCRdb called clonotypes with MiXCR, one entry per CDR3 protein. The sample gives more than 650,000 distinct CDR3 sequences, approximately 12% of which show up once; more than 0.5% is in the top ten. The sequencing input was blood, either unsorted or a sorted T cell fraction (not recorded which). These receptors all come from a male donor with ankylosing spondylitis. CDR3s include the opening cysteine and the closing phenylalanine or tryptophan. D genes are given only for firm matches. Part of the rows lack a size; the others show once, few, many or a class for expanded clones.

TGCGCCAGCAGCCAGGAATTAGACCTCAGGGAGCTGTTTTTT | CASSQELDLRELFF | . | TRBJ2-2 | . | TRBV4-3
TGCGCCAGCAGCCAAGAAGGTGGGAGCCGCTACAATGAGCAGTTCTTC | CASSQEGGSRYNEQFF | . | TRBJ2-1 | few | TRBV4-3
TGCGCCAGCAGTGAAGCTGAGGGACAGGGCGGCTACACCTTC | CASSEAEGQGGYTF | TRBD1 | TRBJ1-2 | . | TRBV5-1
TGCAGTGTATCCCAGGGTTGGGGCAATGAGCAGTTCTTC | CSVSQGWGNEQFF | . | TRBJ2-1 | . | TRBV20-1
TGTGCCAGCAGCTTCGGGGCGTGGGGAGCTTTCTTT | CASSFGAWGAFF | . | TRBJ1-1 | few | TRBV7-2
TGCAGTGCTAGAGATCCTCTCAAAAATGAGCAGTTCTTC | CSARDPLKNEQFF | . | TRBJ2-1 | . | TRBV20-1
TGTGCCATCAGTGAGTCGAGGGGCCGGTATCAGCCCCAGCATTTT | CAISESRGRYQPQHF | . | TRBJ1-5 | . | TRBV10-3
TGCGCCAGCAGCCCCAAGGACAGGCGGGAGACCCAGTACTTC | CASSPKDRRETQYF | TRBD1 | TRBJ2-5 | . | TRBV5-1
TGCGCCAGCAGCCTTCCCGACAGGGAAAATCAGCCCCAGCATTTT | CASSLPDRENQPQHF | TRBD1 | TRBJ1-5 | few | TRBV4-1
TGCGCCAGCAGCCTTCCCGGGGTGGGAACCTATGGCTACACCTTC | CASSLPGVGTYGYTF | . | TRBJ1-2 | few | TRBV4-1
TGTGCCAGCTCCCCCAGGGCAGGATCTGAGCAGTTCTTC | CASSPRAGSEQFF | . | TRBJ2-1 | . | TRBV18
TGCGCCAGCAGCTCGCAGACCCTTCAACCTTTCTTT | CASSSQTLQPFF | . | TRBJ1-1 | few | TRBV4-3
TGTGCCAGCAGCTTAAGTATACAGGGGGCTAACTATGGCTACACCTTC | CASSLSIQGANYGYTF | TRBD1 | TRBJ1-2 | few | TRBV7-2
TGTGCCATACAATTGGGACTGGGGGTAGAGCCAAACATTCAGTACTTC | CAIQLGLGVEPNIQYF | . | TRBJ2-4 | . | TRBV7-2
TGTGCCAGCTCACCAGACTCCTTCAATGAGCAGTTCTTC | CASSPDSFNEQFF | . | TRBJ2-1 | . | TRBV18
TGTGCCAGCAGCCAGGACGCAACCTACGAGCAGTACTTC | CASSQDATYEQYF | . | TRBJ2-7 | many | TRBV4-2
TGTGCCAGCAGCCGTGGGGCAGGAATAGATACGCAGTATTTT | CASSRGAGIDTQYF | . | TRBJ2-3 | few | TRBV7-2
TGTGCCAGCAGTTCATTGCGAGATACGCAGTATTTT | CASSSLRDTQYF | . | TRBJ2-3 | few | TRBV12-3/TRBV12-4
TGTGCCAGCACCCCGATGCTAGCGGGAGCCCCAGATACGCAGTATTTT | CASTPMLAGAPDTQYF | TRBD2 | TRBJ2-3 | . | TRBV28
TGTGCCAGCAGCTCAAAGACAGGGTACCCAGATAAGCAGTATTTT | CASSSKTGYPDKQYF | TRBD1 | TRBJ2-3 | . | TRBV9
TGCGCCAGCAGCCCTCGGACATCCCTCACAGATACGCAGTATTTT | CASSPRTSLTDTQYF | . | TRBJ2-3 | . | TRBV4-3
TGCGCCAGCAGCAAATCCAGGGCCCTAAGCTCCTACGAGCAGTACTTC | CASSKSRALSSYEQYF | . | TRBJ2-7 | . | TRBV4-3